This T cell receptor (beta chain) stems from a study of T cells in Graves' hyperthyroidism and ophthalmopathy. CDR1 is SGHRS, CDR2 YFSETQ, per germline. This CDR3 contains 14 residues. V lost 0 bases to trimming and J lost 7 bases, with 11 bases between them. Whole-study findings and limits: Median prediction lead before ophthalmopathy onset was roughly 6 months with the model.

Amplification of TCR beta CDR3 regions was performed using RNA transcripts as template. First-round RT-PCR with HTBI primers amplified the TCR CDR3 region. Via MiXCR, TCRdb re-called the multiplex PCR reads, giving one row per CDR3 protein. This repertoire shows around 180,000 distinct CDR3 sequences, around 15% found once; its top ten account for 25% to 30%. Comments on this clonotype: As yet, its antigen is unknown.

This clonotype was obtained from a woman in her fifties or sixties with Graves' hyperthyroidism. The source material was blood. This sequence joins TRBV5-1 and TRBJ1-5; D gene unclear. CDR3 protein: CASSLAPGGQPQHF. In nucleotides, the CDR3 is TGCGCCAGCAGCTTGGCGCCCGGAGGGCAGCCCCAGCATTTT.